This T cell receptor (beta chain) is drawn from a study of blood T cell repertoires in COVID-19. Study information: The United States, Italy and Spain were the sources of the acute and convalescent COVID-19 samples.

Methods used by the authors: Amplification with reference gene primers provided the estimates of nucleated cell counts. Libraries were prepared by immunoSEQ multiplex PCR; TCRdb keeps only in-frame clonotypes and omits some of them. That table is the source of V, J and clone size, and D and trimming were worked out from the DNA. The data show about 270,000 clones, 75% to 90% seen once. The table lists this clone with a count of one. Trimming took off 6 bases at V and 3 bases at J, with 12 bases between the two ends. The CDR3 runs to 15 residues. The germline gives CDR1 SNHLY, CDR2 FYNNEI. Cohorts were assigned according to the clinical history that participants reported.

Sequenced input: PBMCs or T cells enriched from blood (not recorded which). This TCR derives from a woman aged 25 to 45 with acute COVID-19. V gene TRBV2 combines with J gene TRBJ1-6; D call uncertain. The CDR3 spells CASRSQDHYNSPLHF. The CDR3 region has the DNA TGTGCCAGCAGATCGCAGGATCACTATAATTCACCCCTCCACTTT.